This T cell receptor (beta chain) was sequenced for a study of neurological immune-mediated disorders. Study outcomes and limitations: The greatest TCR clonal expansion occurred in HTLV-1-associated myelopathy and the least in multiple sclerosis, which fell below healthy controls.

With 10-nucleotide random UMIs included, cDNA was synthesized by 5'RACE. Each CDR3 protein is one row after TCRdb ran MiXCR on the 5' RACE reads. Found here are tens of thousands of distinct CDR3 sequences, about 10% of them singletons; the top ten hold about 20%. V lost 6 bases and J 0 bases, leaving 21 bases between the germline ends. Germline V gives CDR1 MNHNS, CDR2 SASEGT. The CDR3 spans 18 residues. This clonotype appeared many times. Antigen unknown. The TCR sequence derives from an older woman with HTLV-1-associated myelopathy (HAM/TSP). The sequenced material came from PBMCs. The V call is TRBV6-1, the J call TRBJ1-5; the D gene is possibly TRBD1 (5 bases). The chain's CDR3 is CASRNHWGREYSNQPQHF. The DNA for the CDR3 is TGTGCCAGCAGAAACCATTGGGGCAGAGAATATAGCAATCAGCCCCAGCATTTT.